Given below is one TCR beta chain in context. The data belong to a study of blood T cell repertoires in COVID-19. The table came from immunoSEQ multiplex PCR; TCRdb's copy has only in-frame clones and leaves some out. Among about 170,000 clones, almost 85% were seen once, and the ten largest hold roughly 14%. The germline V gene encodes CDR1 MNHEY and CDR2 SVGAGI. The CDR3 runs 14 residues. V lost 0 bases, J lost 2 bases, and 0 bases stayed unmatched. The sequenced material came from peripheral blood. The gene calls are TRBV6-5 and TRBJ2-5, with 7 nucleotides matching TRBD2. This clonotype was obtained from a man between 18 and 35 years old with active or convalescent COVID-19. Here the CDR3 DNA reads TGTGCCAGCAGTTACTCTAGCGGGCAAGAGACCCAGTACTTC. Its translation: CASSYSSGQETQYF.